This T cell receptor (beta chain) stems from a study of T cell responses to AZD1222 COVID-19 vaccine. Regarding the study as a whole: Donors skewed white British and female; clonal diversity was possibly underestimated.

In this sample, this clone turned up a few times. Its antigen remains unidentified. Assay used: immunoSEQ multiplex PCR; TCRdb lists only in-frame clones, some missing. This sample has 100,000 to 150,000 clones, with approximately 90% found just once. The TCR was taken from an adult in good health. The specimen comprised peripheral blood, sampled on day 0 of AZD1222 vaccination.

In nucleotides, the CDR3 is TGTGCCAGCCGTGTCTTCGGGAACTATGGCTACACCTTC. This encodes CASRVFGNYGYTF. The rearrangement joins TRBV2 to TRBJ1-2; D is unresolved. Trimming cost V 8 bases and J 2 bases, with 12 bases left between them. Germline values: CDR1 SNHLY, CDR2 FYNNEI. This CDR3 is 13 amino acids long.